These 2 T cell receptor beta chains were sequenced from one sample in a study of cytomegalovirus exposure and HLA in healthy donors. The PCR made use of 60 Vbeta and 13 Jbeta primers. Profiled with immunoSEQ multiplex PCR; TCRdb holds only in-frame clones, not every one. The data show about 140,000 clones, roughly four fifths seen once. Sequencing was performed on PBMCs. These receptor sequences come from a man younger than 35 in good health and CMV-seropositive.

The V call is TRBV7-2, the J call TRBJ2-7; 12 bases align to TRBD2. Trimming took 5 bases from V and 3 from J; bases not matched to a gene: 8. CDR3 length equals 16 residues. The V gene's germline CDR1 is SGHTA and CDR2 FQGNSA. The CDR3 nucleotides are TGTGCCAGCAGCCGCCACCTAGCGGGAGGGCTCTACGAGCAGTACTTC. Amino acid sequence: CASSRHLAGGLYEQYF.

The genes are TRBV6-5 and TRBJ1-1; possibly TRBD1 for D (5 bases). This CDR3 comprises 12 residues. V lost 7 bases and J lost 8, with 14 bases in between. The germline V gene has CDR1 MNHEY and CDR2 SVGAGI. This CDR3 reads CASNLEGQEAFF. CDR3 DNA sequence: TGTGCCAGCAATCTGGAGGGGCAGGAAGCTTTCTTT.